Listed here are 10 T cell receptor beta chains from one sample, sequenced in a study of graft-versus-host responses after intestinal transplantation. These receptors have no identified antigens. Libraries were prepared by immunoSEQ multiplex PCR; TCRdb keeps only in-frame clonotypes and omits some of them. The sample lists more than 65,000 clones, nearly 85% seen once, with about 0.4% in the top ten. The material was unstimulated CD4+ T cells sorted from spleen or lymph node cells, obtained before transplant. These receptors were collected from a human donor who was the organ donor for an intestinal transplant.

The chain recombines TRBV10-1 with TRBJ2-7, with D perhaps matching TRBD1 (5 bases). Germline values: CDR1 WNHNN, CDR2 SYGVQD (reference sequence). The CDR3 runs 15 residues. Trimming left V 6 bases short and J 3 bases short, with 18 bases between. CDR3 protein: CASRESSQGIYEQYV. CDR3 nucleotide sequence: TGCGCCAGCAGAGAGAGCAGCCAGGGTATCTACGAGCAGTACGTC.

This clone was detected once. The chain couples TRBV4-2 to TRBJ2-5, with TRBD1 identical over 7 bases. The V gene end was trimmed by 0 bases and the J gene end by 7 bases; junction bases not matched to a gene: 5. CDR1 is LGHNA and CDR2 is YNFKEQ in the germline V gene. CDR3 length: 14 amino acids. CDR3 sequence (DNA): TGTGCCAGCAGCCAAGATAGGGACAGCTGGACCCAGTACTTC. Amino acid sequence: CASSQDRDSWTQYF.

This clone is a singleton in its sample. V gene TRBV7-2 combines with J gene TRBJ2-3; 8 nucleotides match TRBD2. Germline CDR1 is SGHTA and CDR2 is FQGNSA. V lost 2 bases, J lost 1 base, and 8 bases stayed unmatched. This CDR3 spans 17 amino acids. The CDR3 spells CASSLTSGGEGTDTQYF. DNA of the CDR3: TGTGCCAGCAGCTTAACCTCGGGAGGGGAAGGCACAGATACGCAGTATTTT.

CDR3 in DNA: TGTGCCAGCAGTTGGCGGACTTCTTCCTACAATGAGCAGTTCTTC. Translating it yields CASSWRTSSYNEQFF. The rearrangement joins TRBV6-5 to TRBJ2-1, with D possibly matching TRBD2 (5 bases). V was shortened by 4 bases and J by 1 base, with 11 bases between the two germline ends. CDR3 size: 15 residues. Germline assignment: CDR1 MNHEY and CDR2 SVGAGI.

This clone was picked up one time. V and J are TRBV28 and TRBJ1-1; D possibly corresponds to TRBD1 (5 bases). V was shortened by 5 bases and J by 1 base, with 11 bases between the two germline ends. Germline CDR1 is MDHEN and CDR2 is SYDVKM. There are 14 residues in the CDR3. The CDR3 sequence: CASSAGIGNTEAFF. DNA for the CDR3: TGTGCCAGCAGTGCAGGGATCGGGAACACTGAAGCTTTCTTT.

The V call is TRBV5-6, the J call TRBJ1-2; 9 positions match TRBD1. CDR1 and CDR2 (germline): SGHDT, YYEEEE. Unmatched junction bases numbered 5, after V lost 4 bases and J lost 1 base. This CDR3 comprises 15 residues. DNA of the CDR3: TGTGCCAGCAGCGCAGGGACAGGGATTAACTATGGCTACACCTTC. Its protein is CASSAGTGINYGYTF.

The rearrangement links TRBV10-3 to TRBJ2-1; 7 positions agree with TRBD2. Germline V lookup: CDR1 ENHRY, CDR2 SYGVKD. The CDR3 totals 16 residues. V lost 0 bases, J lost 3 bases, and 5 bases stayed unmatched. The CDR3 here is CAISESPSGNYNEQFF. The CDR3 nucleotides are TGTGCCATCAGTGAGTCTCCTAGCGGTAACTACAATGAGCAGTTCTTC.

The V and J genes are TRBV11-3 and TRBJ2-3; TRBD2 agrees at 12 bases. Germline CDR1 is SGHNT and CDR2 is YENEEA. Trimming took 1 base from V and 0 from J; bases not matched to a gene: 2. This CDR3 spans 17 amino acids. CDR3 DNA sequence: TGTGCCAGCAGCTTAGCCGGGACTAGCGGGAGCACAGATACGCAGTATTTT. It specifies CASSLAGTSGSTDTQYF.

The sample holds one count of this clone. Within the sample, other DNA sequences also encode this same CDR3. The V gene is TRBV30, the J gene TRBJ1-5; TRBD1 aligns across 10 bases. V was pared by 3 bases and J by 4 bases, with 3 bases of the junction left unmatched. Germline V gene lookup returns CDR1 GTSNPN and CDR2 SVGIG (reference sequence). The CDR3 contains 14 residues. The CDR3 loop is CAWSGGQGNQPQHF. For the CDR3, the DNA is TGTGCCTGGAGCGGGGGACAGGGGAATCAGCCCCAGCATTTT. Together with reference TRBV30 and TRBJ1-5, the CDR3 gives the full variable domain: SQTIHQWPATLVQPVGSPLSLECTVEGTSNPNLYWYRQAAGRGLQLLFYSVGIGQISSEVPQNLSASRPQDRQFILSSKKLLLSDSGFYLCAWSGGQGNQPQHFGDGTRLSIL.

The V call is TRBV7-2, the J call TRBJ2-5; D is possibly TRBD2 (6 bases). Trimming pared 2 bases from V and 5 bases from J, leaving 12 bases between. The CDR3 spans 14 residues. Germline values: CDR1 SGHTA, CDR2 FQGNSA. CDR3 in amino acids: CASSLRGMLETQYF. The DNA for the CDR3 is TGTGCCAGCAGCTTACGCGGGATGCTGGAGACCCAGTACTTC.